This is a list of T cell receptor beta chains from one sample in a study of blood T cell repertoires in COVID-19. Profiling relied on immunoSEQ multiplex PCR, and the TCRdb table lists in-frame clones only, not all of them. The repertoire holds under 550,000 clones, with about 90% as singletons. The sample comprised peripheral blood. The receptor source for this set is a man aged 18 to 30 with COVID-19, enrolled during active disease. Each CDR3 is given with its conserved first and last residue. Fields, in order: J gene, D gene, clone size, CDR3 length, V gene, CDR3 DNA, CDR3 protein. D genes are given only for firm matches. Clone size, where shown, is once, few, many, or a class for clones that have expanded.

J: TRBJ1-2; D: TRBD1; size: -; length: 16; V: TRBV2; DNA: TGTGCCAGCAGCGCGGGGAGGCAGGGGGCATTCTATGGCTACACCTTC; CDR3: CASSAGRQGAFYGYTF
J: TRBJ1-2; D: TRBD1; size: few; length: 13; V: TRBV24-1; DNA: TGTGCCACCGAGGGACAGGGGGAGAGTGGCTACACCTTC; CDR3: CATEGQGESGYTF
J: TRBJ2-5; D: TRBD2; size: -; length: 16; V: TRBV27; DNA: TGTGCCAGCAGGCAAACACTAGCGGAGACGGGAGAGACCCAGTACTTC; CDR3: CASRQTLAETGETQYF
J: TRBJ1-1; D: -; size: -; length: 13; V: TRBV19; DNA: TGTGCCAGTAGGGAGGCTATGAACACTGAAGCTTTCTTT; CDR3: CASREAMNTEAFF
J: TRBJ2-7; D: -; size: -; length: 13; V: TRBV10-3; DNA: TGTGCCATCAGTGACCAGGTAACCTACGAGCAGTACTTC; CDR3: CAISDQVTYEQYF
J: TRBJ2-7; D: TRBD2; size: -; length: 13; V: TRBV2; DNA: TGTGCCACCCAAGCGGGGGGGCACGCCGAGCAGTACTTC; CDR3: CATQAGGHAEQYF
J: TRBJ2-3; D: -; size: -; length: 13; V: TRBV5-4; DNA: TGTGCCAGCAGCTTGGATCAGGGAAATACGCAGTATTTT; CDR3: CASSLDQGNTQYF
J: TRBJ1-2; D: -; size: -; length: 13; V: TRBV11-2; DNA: TGTGCCAGCAGCTTAATAGCAGGGTATGGCTACACCTTC; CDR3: CASSLIAGYGYTF
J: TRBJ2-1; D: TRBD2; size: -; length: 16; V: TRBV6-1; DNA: TGTGCCAGCACTGAGCTCGGACTAGCGGGAAACAATGAGCAGTTCTTC; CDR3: CASTELGLAGNNEQFF
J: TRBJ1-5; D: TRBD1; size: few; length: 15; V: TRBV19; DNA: TGTGCCAGTAGTATAGCGACAGGGTCCAATCAGCCCCAGCATTTT; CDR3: CASSIATGSNQPQHF
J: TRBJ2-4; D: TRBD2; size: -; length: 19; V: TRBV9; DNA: TGTGCCAGCAGCGTAGGAGGCCCTAGCGGGGGGGCAACCAAAAACATTCAGTACTTC; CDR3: CASSVGGPSGGATKNIQYF
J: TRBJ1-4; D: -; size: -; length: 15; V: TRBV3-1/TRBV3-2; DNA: TGTGCCAGCAGCCAAGATCCGGGGACTAATGAAAAACTGTTTTTT; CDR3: CASSQDPGTNEKLFF
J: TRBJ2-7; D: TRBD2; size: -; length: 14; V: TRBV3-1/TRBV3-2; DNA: TGTGCCAGCAGCCGGGCGGGGGACTCCTACGAGCAGTACTTC; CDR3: CASSRAGDSYEQYF
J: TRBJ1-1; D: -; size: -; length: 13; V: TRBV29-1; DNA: TGCAGCGTGATGGGCCTCATGAACACTGAAGCTTTCTTT; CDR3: CSVMGLMNTEAFF
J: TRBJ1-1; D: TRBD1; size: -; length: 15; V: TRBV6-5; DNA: TGTGCCAGCAACACCAGGGACAGGCCGAACACTGAAGCTTTCTTT; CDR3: CASNTRDRPNTEAFF
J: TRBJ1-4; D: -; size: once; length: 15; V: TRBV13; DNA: TGTGCCAGCAGCCCAAGGACAGAGAGGGGAGAAAAACTGTTTTTT; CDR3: CASSPRTERGEKLFF
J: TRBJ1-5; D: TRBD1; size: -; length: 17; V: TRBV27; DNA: TGTGCCAGCAGTCCCCTTGGGGGGACAGGGGGGGATCAGCCCCAGCATTTT; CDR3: CASSPLGGTGGDQPQHF
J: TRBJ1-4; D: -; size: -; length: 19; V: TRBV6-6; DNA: TGTGCCAGCAGTCCGAAACTTGGCTCGCGGGGTCTAGGGCCGCCGGAACTGTTTTTT; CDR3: CASSPKLGSRGLGPPELFF
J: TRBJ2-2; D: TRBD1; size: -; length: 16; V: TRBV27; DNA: TGTGCCAGCAGTACGGACAGGGGGGCCGACACCGGGGAGCTGTTTTTT; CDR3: CASSTDRGADTGELFF
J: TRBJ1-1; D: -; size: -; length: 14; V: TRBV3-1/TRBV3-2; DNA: TGTGCCAGCAGCCCCGGGGGGGGCCGGACTGAAGCTTTCTTT; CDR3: CASSPGGGRTEAFF
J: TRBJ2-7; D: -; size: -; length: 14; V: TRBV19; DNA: TGTGCCAGTAGACGGACGGGGAGCTCCTACGAGCAGTACTTC; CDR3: CASRRTGSSYEQYF
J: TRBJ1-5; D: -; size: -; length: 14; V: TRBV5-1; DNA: TGCGCCAGCAGCTTGGCCGGGGGTTTTGAGCCCCAGCATTTT; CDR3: CASSLAGGFEPQHF
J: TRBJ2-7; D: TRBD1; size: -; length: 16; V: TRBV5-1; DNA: TGCGCCAGCAGCTTGGATTTCCGGACAGGGGTAGCCGAGCAGTACTTC; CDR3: CASSLDFRTGVAEQYF
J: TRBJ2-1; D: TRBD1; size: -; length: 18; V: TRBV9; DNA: TGTGCCAGCAGCGTAGGGACAGGGGGCAATAGGGTCTACAATGAGCAGTTCTTC; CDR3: CASSVGTGGNRVYNEQFF